This T cell receptor (beta chain) was observed in a study of early T cells in non-severe SARS-CoV-2 infection. This clonotype was detected many times. MiXCR, applied by TCRdb to the 5' RACE reads, yields one record per CDR3 protein. The sample holds about 39,000 distinct CDR3 sequences; roughly 4.2% are singletons and the top ten take about 3.1%. Sequencing was carried out using whole blood. The clonotype was recovered from an adult who was a healthcare worker with PCR-confirmed SARS-CoV-2 infection or an uninfected control (not recorded which).

In nucleotides, the CDR3 is TGCGCCAGCAGCTTAGATCCACCCGATAGCGGTACAGATACGCAGTATTTT. As protein: CASSLDPPDSGTDTQYF. This sequence joins TRBV5-1 and TRBJ2-3; possibly TRBD2 for D (6 bases). The ends were cut back, 2 bases at V and 3 bases at J, with 19 bases in the middle. Per the germline V gene, CDR1 is SGHRS and CDR2 is YFSETQ. There are 17 residues in the CDR3. Full variable domain (outside the CDR3, taken from reference TRBV5-1 and TRBJ2-3): KAGVTQTPRYLIKTRGQQVTLSCSPISGHRSVSWYQQTPGQGLQFLFEYFSETQRNKGNFPGRFSGRQFSNSRSEMNVSTLELGDSALYLCASSLDPPDSGTDTQYFGPGTRLTVL.